This entry lists 3 T cell receptor beta chains sequenced from one sample in a study of CD8 T cells in Susac syndrome. Random hexamers were used to reverse transcribe 0.5 to 1 ug of RNA. TCRdb re-called the immunoSEQ multiplex PCR reads through MiXCR, storing one row per CDR3 protein. The repertoire holds approximately 280,000 distinct CDR3 sequences, with roughly 85% as singletons. Sample: CD8+ T cells from PBMCs. These receptors originate from a human donor with multiple sclerosis.

The chain joins TRBV11-2 to TRBJ2-2, with 12 bases lining up with TRBD2. The CDR3 consists of 18 residues. V was clipped by 3 bases and J by 6 bases; unmatched bases: 11. Germline V gene sequence: CDR1 SGHAT, CDR2 FQNNGV. For the CDR3, the DNA is TGTGCCAGCAGCTTCTTCGTCCGGACTAGCGGGACCGCCGGGGAGCTGTTTTTT. It yields the protein CASSFFVRTSGTAGELFF.

The J gene is TRBJ2-1, the V gene TRBV7-2; 10 positions agree with TRBD2. Germline loops: CDR1 SGHTA, CDR2 FQGNSA. J was trimmed by 7 bases and V by 2 bases; bases with no gene match: 8. The CDR3 spans 16 residues. The CDR3 DNA reads TGTGCCAGCAGCTTACGGCAGCGGGAGGGCGGGAATGAGCAGTTCTTC. Translated: CASSLRQREGGNEQFF.

This chain uses TRBV7-9 with TRBJ2-4; 14 bases are a match to TRBD2. The length of the CDR3 is 19 residues. V lost 5 bases and J lost 1; bases outside the gene matches: 10. Germline assignment: CDR1 SEHNR and CDR2 FQNEAQ (reference sequence). This chain's CDR3 is CASSTGTSGSVMAKNIQYF. The CDR3, as DNA: TGTGCCAGCAGCACCGGGACTAGCGGGAGTGTTATGGCCAAAAACATTCAGTACTTC.